This passage covers 10 T cell receptor beta chains from one sample sequenced in a study of cytotoxic CD8 clonotypes in ibrutinib-treated CLL. Only in-frame clones appear in the TCRdb table, and some are missing; sequencing was by immunoSEQ multiplex PCR. The sample carries about 130,000 clones, approximately 81% recorded once. This specimen was PBMCs, taken after 12 months of ibrutinib treatment. The source is a human donor with chronic lymphocytic leukemia.

The chain employs TRBV2 and TRBJ2-3; perhaps TRBD2 as D (5 bases). Germline loops: CDR1 SNHLY, CDR2 FYNNEI. The ends were cut back, 4 bases at V and 6 bases at J, with 8 bases in the middle. This CDR3 spans 12 amino acids. The CDR3 sequence: CASSVGVDTQYF. The DNA of the CDR3 is TGTGCCAGCAGTGTGGGAGTTGATACGCAGTATTTT.

The chain joins TRBV6-6 to TRBJ1-2; 12 nucleotides line up with TRBD1. Looked up from germline, CDR1 is MNHNY and CDR2 is SVGAGI (reference sequence). The CDR3 totals 16 residues. With V trimmed by 5 bases and J by 4 bases, 8 bases remained unmatched. The CDR3: CASSTSGTGGFYGYTF. CDR3 in DNA: TGTGCCAGCAGTACCTCCGGGACAGGGGGCTTCTATGGCTACACCTTC.

This clone was recorded only once. The rearrangement links TRBV4-3 to TRBJ2-1; TRBD2 matches 13 bases. This CDR3 spans 17 amino acids. The ends lost 1 base at V and 5 bases at J; junction bases unmatched: 5. Germline CDR1 LGHNA, CDR2 YSLEER. The CDR3 DNA sequence: TGCGCCAGCAGCCAAGTACTAGCGGGAGGGATGAACAATGAGCAGTTCTTC. Translating it yields CASSQVLAGGMNNEQFF.

V and J are TRBV7-9 and TRBJ1-1; the D is unclear. CDR1 SEHNR and CDR2 FQNEAQ come from the germline V gene (reference sequence). V lost 5 bases, J lost 5 bases, and 15 bases lay in between. The CDR3 loop spans 14 amino acids. DNA of the CDR3: TGTGCCAGCAGCGGAGATTGGGTGTATACTGAAGCTTTCTTT. It encodes CASSGDWVYTEAFF.

The gene calls are TRBV7-2 and TRBJ2-1; perhaps TRBD2 as D (6 bases). Trimming removed 1 base at V and 2 bases at J, with 15 bases between. Germline CDR1 reads SGHTA; CDR2 reads FQGNSA. CDR3 size: 17 residues. The CDR3 reads CASSLEPNGRTYNEQFF. CDR3 sequence (DNA): TGTGCCAGCAGCTTAGAGCCTAACGGGAGAACCTACAATGAGCAGTTCTTC.

This chain links TRBV6-1 with TRBJ2-7; TRBD2 matches at 8 bases. The V gene end was trimmed by 2 bases and the J gene end by 7 bases; junction bases not matched to a gene: 7. The CDR3 runs to 14 residues. Germline-derived CDR1 and CDR2 are MNHNS and SASEGT. The CDR3: CASSEWGSGTEQYF. CDR3 nucleotide sequence: TGTGCCAGCAGTGAATGGGGTAGCGGGACTGAGCAGTACTTC.

This clone has only a few counts. The rearrangement joins TRBV6-6 to TRBJ2-7; no clear D. Germline CDR1 MNHNY, CDR2 SVGAGI (reference sequence). The CDR3 loop spans 14 amino acids. Trimming removed 2 bases from V and 1 base from J, with 9 bases in between. The chain's CDR3 is CASSYPDGSYEQYF. Written as DNA, the CDR3 is TGTGCCAGCAGTTACCCGGACGGATCCTACGAGCAGTACTTC.

The CDR3 nucleotides read TGTGCCAGCAGCTTACGACAGGGCCCGGATGGGCCCCAGCATTTT. Translated, it gives CASSLRQGPDGPQHF. The V and J genes are TRBV5-6 and TRBJ1-5; 7 bases are shared with TRBD1. With 2 bases clipped from V and 9 bases from J, the junction kept 11 bases outside the gene matches. Per germline, CDR1 SGHDT and CDR2 YYEEEE. The CDR3 is 15 residues long.

V is TRBV7-2 and J is TRBJ2-7, with a weak D call TRBD2 (5 bases). The germline V gene encodes CDR1 SGHTA and CDR2 FQGNSA. The germline V and J ends were trimmed by 6 bases and 3 bases, with 15 bases remaining between them. CDR3 length: 14 residues. The CDR3 coding sequence is TGTGCCAGCAGTCTAGACGGCAGCGGCTACGAGCAGTACTTC. It is translated as CASSLDGSGYEQYF. Full variable domain (remainder filled in from reference TRBV7-2 and TRBJ2-7): GAGVSQSPSNKVTEKGKDVELRCDPISGHTALYWYRQSLGQGLEFLIYFQGNSAPDKSGLPSDRFSAERTGGSVSTLTIQRTQQEDSAVYLCASSLDGSGYEQYFGPGTRLTVT.

The chain uses TRBV7-2 and TRBJ2-5, with D tentatively TRBD2 (6 bases). Germline lookup yields CDR1 SGHTA and CDR2 FQGNSA. V lost 0 bases to trimming and J lost 5 bases, with 10 bases between them. The CDR3 is 14 amino acids. The CDR3 DNA is TGTGCCAGCAGCTTAGCCGGTCGGGGGGAGACCCAGTACTTC. It yields the protein CASSLAGRGETQYF. The variable domain in full, completed from reference TRBV7-2 and TRBJ2-5, reads GAGVSQSPSNKVTEKGKDVELRCDPISGHTALYWYRQSLGQGLEFLIYFQGNSAPDKSGLPSDRFSAERTGGSVSTLTIQRTQQEDSAVYLCASSLAGRGETQYFGPGTRLLVL.